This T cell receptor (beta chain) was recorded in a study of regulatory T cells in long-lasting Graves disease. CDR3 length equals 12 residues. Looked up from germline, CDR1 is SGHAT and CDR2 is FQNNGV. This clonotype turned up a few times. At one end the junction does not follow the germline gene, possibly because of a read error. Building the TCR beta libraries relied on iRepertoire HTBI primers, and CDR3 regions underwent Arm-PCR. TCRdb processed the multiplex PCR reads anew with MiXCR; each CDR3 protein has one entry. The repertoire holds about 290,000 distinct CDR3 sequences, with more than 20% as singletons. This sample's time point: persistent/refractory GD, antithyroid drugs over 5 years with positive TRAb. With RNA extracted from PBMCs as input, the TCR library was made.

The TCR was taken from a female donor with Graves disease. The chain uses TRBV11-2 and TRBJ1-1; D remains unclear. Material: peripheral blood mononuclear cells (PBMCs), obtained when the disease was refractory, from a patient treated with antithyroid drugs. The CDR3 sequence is CTSRPPDGEAFF. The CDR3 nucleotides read TGTACCAGCAGGCCGCCAGACGGTGAAGCTTTCTTT.